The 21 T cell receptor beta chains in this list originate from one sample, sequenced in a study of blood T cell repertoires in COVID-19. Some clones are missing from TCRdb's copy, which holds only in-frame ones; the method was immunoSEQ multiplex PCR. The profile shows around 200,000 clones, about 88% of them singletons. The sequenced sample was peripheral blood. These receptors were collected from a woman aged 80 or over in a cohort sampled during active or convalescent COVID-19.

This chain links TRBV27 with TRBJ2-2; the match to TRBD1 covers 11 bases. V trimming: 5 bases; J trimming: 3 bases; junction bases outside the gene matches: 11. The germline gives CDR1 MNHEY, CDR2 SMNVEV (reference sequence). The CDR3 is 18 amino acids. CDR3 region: CASSQRTGGAEDTGELFF. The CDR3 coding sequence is TGTGCCAGCAGTCAGAGGACAGGGGGCGCGGAGGACACCGGGGAGCTGTTTTTT.

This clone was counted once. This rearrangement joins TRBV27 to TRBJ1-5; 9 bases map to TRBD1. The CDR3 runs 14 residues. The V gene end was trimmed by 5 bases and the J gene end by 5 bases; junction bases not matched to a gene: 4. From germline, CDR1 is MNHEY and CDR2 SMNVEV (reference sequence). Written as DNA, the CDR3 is TGTGCCAGCAGTGGGACAGGGATCCATCAGCCCCAGCATTTT. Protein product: CASSGTGIHQPQHF.

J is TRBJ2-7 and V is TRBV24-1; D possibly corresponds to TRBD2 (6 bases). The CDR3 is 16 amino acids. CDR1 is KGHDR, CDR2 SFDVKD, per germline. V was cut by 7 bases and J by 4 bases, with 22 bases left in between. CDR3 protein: CATRNPPGTRLYEQYF. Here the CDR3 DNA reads TGTGCCACCAGAAACCCCCCTGGGACTCGGCTTTACGAGCAGTACTTC.

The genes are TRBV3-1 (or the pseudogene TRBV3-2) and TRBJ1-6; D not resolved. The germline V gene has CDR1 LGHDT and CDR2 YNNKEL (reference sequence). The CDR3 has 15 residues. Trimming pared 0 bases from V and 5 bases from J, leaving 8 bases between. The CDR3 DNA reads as TGTGCCAGCAGCCAAGATTCTCAGAATAATTCACCCCTCCACTTT. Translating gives CASSQDSQNNSPLHF.

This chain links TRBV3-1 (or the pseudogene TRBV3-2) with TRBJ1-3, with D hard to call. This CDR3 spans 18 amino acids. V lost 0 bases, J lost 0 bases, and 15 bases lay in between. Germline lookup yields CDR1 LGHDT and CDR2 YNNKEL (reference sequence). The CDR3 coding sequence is TGTGCCAGCAGCCAAGATCCTTTAGTAGCATTCTCTGGAAACACCATATATTTT. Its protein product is CASSQDPLVAFSGNTIYF.

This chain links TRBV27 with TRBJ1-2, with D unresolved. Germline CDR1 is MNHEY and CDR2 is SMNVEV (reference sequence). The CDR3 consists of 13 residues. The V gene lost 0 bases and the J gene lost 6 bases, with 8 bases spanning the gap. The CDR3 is CASSLSHQDGYTF. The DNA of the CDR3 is TGTGCCAGCAGTTTATCCCACCAGGATGGCTACACCTTC.

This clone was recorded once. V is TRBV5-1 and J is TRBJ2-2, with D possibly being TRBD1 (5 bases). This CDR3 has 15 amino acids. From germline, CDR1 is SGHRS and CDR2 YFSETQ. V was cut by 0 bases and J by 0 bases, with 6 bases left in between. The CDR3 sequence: CASSLETANTGELFF. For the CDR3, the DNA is TGCGCCAGCAGCTTGGAGACAGCGAACACCGGGGAGCTGTTTTTT.

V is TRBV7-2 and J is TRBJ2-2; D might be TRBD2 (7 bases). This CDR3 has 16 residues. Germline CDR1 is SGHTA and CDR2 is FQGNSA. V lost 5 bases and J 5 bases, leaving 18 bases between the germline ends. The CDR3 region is CASSTRRGAFTGELFF. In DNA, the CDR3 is TGTGCCAGCAGCACGCGCCGGGGGGCCTTTACCGGGGAGCTGTTTTTT.

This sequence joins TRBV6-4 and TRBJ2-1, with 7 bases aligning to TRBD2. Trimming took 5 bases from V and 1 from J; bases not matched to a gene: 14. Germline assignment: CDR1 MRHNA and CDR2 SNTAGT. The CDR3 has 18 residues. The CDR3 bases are TGTGCCAGCAGTACTCTAGGGGACTACCCATCATCCTACAATGAGCAGTTCTTC. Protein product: CASSTLGDYPSSYNEQFF.

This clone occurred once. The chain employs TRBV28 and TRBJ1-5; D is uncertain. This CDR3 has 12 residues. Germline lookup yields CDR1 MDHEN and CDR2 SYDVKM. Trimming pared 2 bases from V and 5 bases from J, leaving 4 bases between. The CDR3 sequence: CASSLTDQPQHF. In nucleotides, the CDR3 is TGTGCCAGCAGTTTAACAGATCAGCCCCAGCATTTT.

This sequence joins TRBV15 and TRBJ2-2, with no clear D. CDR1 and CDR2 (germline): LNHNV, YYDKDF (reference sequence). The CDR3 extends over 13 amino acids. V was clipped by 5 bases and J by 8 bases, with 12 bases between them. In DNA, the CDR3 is TGTGCCACCAGCTCTCGATTGAGGGGGGAGCTGTTTTTT. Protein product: CATSSRLRGELFF. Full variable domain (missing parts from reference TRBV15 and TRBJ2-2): DAMVIQNPRYQVTQFGKPVTLSCSQTLNHNVMYWYQQKSSQAPKLLFHYYDKDFNNEADTPDNFQSRRPNTSFCFLDIRSPGLGDTAMYLCATSSRLRGELFFGEGSRLTVL.

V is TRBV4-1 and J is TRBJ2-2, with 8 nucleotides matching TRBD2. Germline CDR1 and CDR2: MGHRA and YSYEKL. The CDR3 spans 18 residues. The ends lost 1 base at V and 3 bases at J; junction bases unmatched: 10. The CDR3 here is CASSQGLARVGHTGELFF. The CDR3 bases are TGCGCCAGCAGCCAAGGACTAGCGAGAGTTGGGCACACCGGGGAGCTGTTTTTT.

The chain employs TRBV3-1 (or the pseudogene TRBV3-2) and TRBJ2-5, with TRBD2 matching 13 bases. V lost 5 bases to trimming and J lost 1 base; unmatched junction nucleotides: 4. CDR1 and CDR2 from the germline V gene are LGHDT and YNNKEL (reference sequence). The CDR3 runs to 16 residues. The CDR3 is CASSFRLAGGQETQYF. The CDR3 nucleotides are TGTGCCAGCAGCTTCCGACTAGCGGGGGGCCAAGAGACCCAGTACTTC.

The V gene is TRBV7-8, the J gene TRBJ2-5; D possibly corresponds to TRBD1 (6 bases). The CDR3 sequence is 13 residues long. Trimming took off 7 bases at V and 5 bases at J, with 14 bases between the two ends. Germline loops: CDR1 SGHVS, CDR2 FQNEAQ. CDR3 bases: TGTGCCAGCAACCTGGGGGCATTGGAGACCCAGTACTTC. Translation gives CASNLGALETQYF. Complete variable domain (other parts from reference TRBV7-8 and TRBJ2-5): GAGVSQSPRYKVAKRGQDVALRCDPISGHVSLFWYQQALGQGPEFLTYFQNEAQLDKSGLPSDRFFAERPEGSVSTLKIQRTQQEDSAVYLCASNLGALETQYFGPGTRLLVL.

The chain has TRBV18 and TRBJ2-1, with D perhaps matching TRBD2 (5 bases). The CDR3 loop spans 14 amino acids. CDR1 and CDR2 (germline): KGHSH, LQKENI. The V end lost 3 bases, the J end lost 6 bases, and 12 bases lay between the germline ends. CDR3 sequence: CASSPGRGGNEQFF. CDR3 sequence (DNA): TGTGCCAGCTCACCGGGCCGCGGAGGCAATGAGCAGTTCTTC. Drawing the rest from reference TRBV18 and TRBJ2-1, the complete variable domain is NAGVMQNPRHLVRRRGQEARLRCSPMKGHSHVYWYRQLPEEGLKFMVYLQKENIIDESGMPKERFSAEFPKEGPSILRIQQVVRGDSAAYFCASSPGRGGNEQFFGPGTRLTVL.

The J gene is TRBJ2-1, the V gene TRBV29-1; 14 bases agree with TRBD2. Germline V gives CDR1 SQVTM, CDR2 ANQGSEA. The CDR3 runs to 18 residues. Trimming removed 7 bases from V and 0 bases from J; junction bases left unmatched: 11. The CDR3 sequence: CSAAGTSGRESSYNEQFF. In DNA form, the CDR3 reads TGCAGCGCGGCCGGGACTAGCGGGAGAGAGAGCTCCTACAATGAGCAGTTCTTC.

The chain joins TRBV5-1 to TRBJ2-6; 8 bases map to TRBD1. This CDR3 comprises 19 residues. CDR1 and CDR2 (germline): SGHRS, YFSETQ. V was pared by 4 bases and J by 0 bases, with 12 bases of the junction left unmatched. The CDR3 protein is CASSPVSGTGSSGANVLTF. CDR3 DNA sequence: TGCGCCAGCAGCCCGGTATCCGGGACAGGCAGCTCTGGGGCCAACGTCCTGACTTTC.

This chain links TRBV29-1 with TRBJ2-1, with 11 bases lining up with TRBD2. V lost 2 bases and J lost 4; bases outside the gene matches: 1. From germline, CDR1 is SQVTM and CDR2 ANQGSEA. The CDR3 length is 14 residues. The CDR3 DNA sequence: TGCAGCGTTGAAAGACTAGCGGGATACAATGAGCAGTTCTTC. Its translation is CSVERLAGYNEQFF.

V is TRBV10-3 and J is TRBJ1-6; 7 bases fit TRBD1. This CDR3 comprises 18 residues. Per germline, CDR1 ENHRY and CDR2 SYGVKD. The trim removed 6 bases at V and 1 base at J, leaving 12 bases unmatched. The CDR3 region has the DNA TGTGCCATCAGGGGAACCGACAGGGTGGGTTCCTATAATTCACCCCTCCACTTT. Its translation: CAIRGTDRVGSYNSPLHF.

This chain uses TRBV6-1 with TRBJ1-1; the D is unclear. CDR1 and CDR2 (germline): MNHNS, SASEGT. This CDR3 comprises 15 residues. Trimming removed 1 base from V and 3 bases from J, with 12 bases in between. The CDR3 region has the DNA TGTGCCAGCAGTGAAGACGGGGAACGGGACACTGAAGCTTTCTTT. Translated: CASSEDGERDTEAFF.

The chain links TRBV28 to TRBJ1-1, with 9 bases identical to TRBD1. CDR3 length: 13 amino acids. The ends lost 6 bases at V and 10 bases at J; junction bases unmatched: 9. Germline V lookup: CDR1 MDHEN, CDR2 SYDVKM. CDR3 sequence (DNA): TGTGCCAGCAGCACCTTACAGGGGGCAGGAGCTTTCTTT. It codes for CASSTLQGAGAFF.